This entry describes one T cell receptor (beta chain). Under the authors' procedure: Estimates of nucleated cell counts were drawn from the amplification of reference gene primers. Clones were read by immunoSEQ multiplex PCR, and TCRdb kept only the in-frame ones, dropping some. Clonal size and the V and J genes are those of that table, whereas D and trimming came from the DNA. This table has some 110,000 clones, roughly 89% appearing once. Trimming took 2 bases from V and 9 from J, leaving 17 bases between them. Germline V gives CDR1 SGHTA, CDR2 FQGNSA. This CDR3 comprises 16 residues. The data were taken from a study of blood T cell repertoires in COVID-19. For the study at large: There were acute and convalescent COVID-19 samples, and they came from the United States, Italy and Spain. Sample material is recorded as cDNA or gDNA derived from T cells, B-cell-depleted T cells, or PBMCs.

This chain links TRBV7-2 with TRBJ1-6; weak D call: TRBD1 (6 bases). Sequenced sample: peripheral blood. The sequence came from a human donor in a cohort sampled during active COVID-19. The CDR3 DNA reads as TGTGCCAGCAGCTTAAACAGCGGGGGGCTTGGTTCACCCCTCCACTTT. Amino acids: CASSLNSGGLGSPLHF.